This entry lists 18 T cell receptor beta chains sequenced from one sample in a study of OX40 agonist ivuxolimab in advanced cancers. Clones were sequenced by immunoSEQ multiplex PCR, and TCRdb holds only the in-frame ones, with some missing. The sample carries roughly 76,000 clones, 80% to 90% recorded once. The sequencing here drew on CD4+ or CD8+ T cells sorted from blood, taken in a trial of the OX40 agonist ivuxolimab. The origin of the receptors is an adult with an advanced solid tumor such as melanoma, head and neck, liver or kidney cancer.

The rearrangement uses TRBV2 and TRBJ2-7; 11 nucleotides agree with TRBD2. The V and J ends lost 0 bases and 3 bases, in that order; junction bases with no gene match: 7. From germline, CDR1 is SNHLY and CDR2 FYNNEI. This CDR3 has 17 amino acids. In nucleotides, the CDR3 is TGTGCCAGCAGTGAAGCGACCACTAGCGGGGGATTCTACGAGCAGTACTTC. This translates into CASSEATTSGGFYEQYF. The entire variable domain, with the rest obtained from reference TRBV2 and TRBJ2-7, is as follows: EPEVTQTPSHQVTQMGQEVILRCVPISNHLYFYWYRQILGQKVEFLVSFYNNEISEKSEIFDDQFSVERPDGSNFTLKIRSTKLEDSAMYFCASSEATTSGGFYEQYFGPGTRLTVT.

The genes are TRBV5-1 and TRBJ2-5; D is ambiguous. Trimming took 2 bases from V and 1 from J, leaving 3 bases between them. CDR3 length equals 12 residues. Germline values: CDR1 SGHRS, CDR2 YFSETQ. CDR3 in DNA: TGCGCCAGCAGCTTTGGCCAAGAGACCCAGTACTTC. Protein product: CASSFGQETQYF.

A single count supports this clone. This rearrangement joins TRBV4-1 to TRBJ2-5, with 15 positions matching TRBD2. The tail of the sequence fits TRBJ2-7 better, so the J call may be wrong. Germline lookup yields CDR1 MGHRA and CDR2 YSYEKL. This CDR3 has 16 residues. The CDR3 is CASSQGGLAGGYEQYF. In DNA form, the CDR3 reads TGCGCCAGCAGCCAAGGGGGACTAGCGGGAGGCTACGAGCAGTACTTC.

This clone has more than one count but fewer than ten. V gene TRBV5-4 combines with J gene TRBJ2-3, with no clear D. V lost 4 bases to trimming and J lost 4 bases, with 10 bases between them. The CDR3 totals 13 residues. Germline V gene lookup returns CDR1 SGHNT and CDR2 YYREEE (reference sequence). The CDR3 sequence is CASSLNPSDTQYF. For the CDR3, the DNA is TGTGCCAGCAGCCTAAACCCATCAGATACGCAGTATTTT.

Details on this clone: One end of the junction varies from germline; a read error may be responsible. V and J are TRBV7-2 and TRBJ1-4; tentative D call: TRBD1 (6 bases). The CDR3 totals 14 residues. CDR1 and CDR2 (germline): SGHTA, FQGNSA. The CDR3 is CASSPQGANEKLFF. CDR3 sequence (DNA): TGCGCCAGCAGCCCACAGGGAGCTAATGAAAAACTGTTTTTT.

The V and J genes are TRBV15 and TRBJ2-7, with 7 positions matching TRBD2. V gave up 0 bases and J gave up 7 bases; unmatched junction bases: 9. CDR1 and CDR2 (germline): LNHNV, YYDKDF (reference sequence). CDR3 length: 15 residues. This CDR3 reads CATSRDKGGSGEQYF. CDR3 nucleotides: TGTGCCACCAGCAGAGATAAGGGCGGGAGTGGGGAGCAGTACTTC.

The rearrangement uses TRBV10-1 and TRBJ2-1; 9 bases map to TRBD1. Unmatched junction bases numbered 9, after V lost 4 bases and J lost 5 bases. CDR1 is WNHNN, CDR2 SYGVQD, per germline (reference sequence). CDR3 length: 16 amino acids. CDR3 sequence: CASSGRKDRGNNEQFF. Written as DNA, the CDR3 is TGCGCCAGCAGTGGACGAAAGGACAGGGGAAACAATGAGCAGTTCTTC.

The chain employs TRBV7-9 and TRBJ1-1; D is undetermined. Germline V gene data show CDR1 as SEHNR and CDR2 as FQNEAQ (reference sequence). The CDR3 sequence is 11 residues long. With 5 bases removed from V and 8 bases from J, the gap between germline ends came to 9 bases. CDR3 loop: CASSPGPEAFF. CDR3 nucleotides: TGTGCCAGCAGCCCCGGTCCCGAAGCTTTCTTT.

V and J are TRBV19 and TRBJ1-2; possibly TRBD1 for D (5 bases). Per the germline V gene, CDR1 is LNHDA and CDR2 is SQIVND (reference sequence). Trimming took off 5 bases at V and 6 bases at J, with 7 bases between the two ends. The CDR3 sequence is 11 residues long. CDR3 nucleotide sequence: TGTGCCAGTAGTTCCAGGGATGGCTACACCTTC. Protein sequence: CASSSRDGYTF.

This chain uses TRBV11-2 with TRBJ1-2, with 9 bases fitting TRBD1. Germline loops: CDR1 SGHAT, CDR2 FQNNGV. The CDR3 loop spans 16 amino acids. V lost 5 bases to trimming and J lost 4 bases; unmatched junction nucleotides: 11. CDR3 sequence: CASSGTGTGSFYGYTF. CDR3 DNA: TGTGCCAGCAGCGGCACCGGGACAGGGTCTTTCTATGGCTACACCTTC.

V and J are TRBV4-3 and TRBJ2-7, with D unclear. Per germline, CDR1 LGHNA and CDR2 YSLEER. V was clipped by 3 bases and J by 4 bases, with 10 bases between them. The CDR3 sequence is 13 residues long. The CDR3: CASSQGAGYEQYF. The DNA for the CDR3 is TGCGCCAGCAGCCAGGGTGCTGGGTACGAGCAGTACTTC.

This chain links TRBV4-3 with TRBJ2-6, with no clear D. Deletions cut 4 bases from V and 1 base from J, with 11 bases between. Germline CDR1 LGHNA, CDR2 YSLEER. The CDR3 contains 16 residues. Here the CDR3 DNA reads TGCGCCAGCAGCCCCTATTCCGTTTCTGGGGCCAACGTCCTGACTTTC. This translates into CASSPYSVSGANVLTF.

The CDR3 spells CASSFSGAGGNIQYF. CDR3 sequence (DNA): TGTGCCAGTAGCTTTTCGGGGGCCGGAGGAAACATTCAGTACTTC. This rearrangement joins TRBV19 to TRBJ2-4; D possibly matches TRBD1 or TRBD2 (6 bases each). With 6 bases removed from V and 6 bases from J, the gap between germline ends came to 18 bases. Germline loops: CDR1 LNHDA, CDR2 SQIVND (reference sequence). This CDR3 comprises 15 residues.

There are a few counts of this clone. The CDR3 region is CAIRYSTGNHNSPLHF. DNA for the CDR3: TGTGCCATTCGATACAGTACAGGCAACCATAATTCACCCCTCCACTTT. The gene calls are TRBV10-3 and TRBJ1-6; tentatively, D is TRBD1 (5 bases). V lost 9 bases and J 5 bases, leaving 20 bases between the germline ends. Germline CDR1 is ENHRY and CDR2 is SYGVKD. The CDR3 is 16 amino acids.

Only a few counts were recorded for this clone. This chain uses TRBV4-3 with TRBJ2-7; 9 nucleotides align to TRBD1. V shed 3 bases and J 5 bases; nucleotides not matched to a gene: 5. The CDR3 covers 14 residues. Germline CDR1 reads LGHNA; CDR2 reads YSLEER. The CDR3 nucleotides are TGCGCCAGCAGCCAGCCGGGACAGGGCGACGAGCAGTACTTC. Amino acids: CASSQPGQGDEQYF.

The chain is built from TRBV18 and TRBJ1-1; TRBD1 matches 10 bases. This CDR3 is built from 15 residues. Germline V CDR1 and CDR2: KGHSH, LQKENI. V trimming: 6 bases; J trimming: 3 bases; junction bases outside the gene matches: 7. The CDR3 protein is CASSQDRGRDTEAFF. CDR3 nucleotides: TGTGCCAGCTCCCAGGACAGGGGGAGGGACACTGAAGCTTTCTTT.

V gene TRBV19 combines with J gene TRBJ1-3; D may be TRBD1 (5 bases). Germline values: CDR1 LNHDA, CDR2 SQIVND (reference sequence). Trimming left V 5 bases short and J 0 bases short, with 14 bases between. The CDR3 totals 16 residues. Here the CDR3 DNA reads TGTGCCAGTAGTTCCAAGGGGATTGTCTCTGGAAACACCATATATTTT. It translates to CASSSKGIVSGNTIYF.

The chain recombines TRBV6-5 with TRBJ2-7; D ambiguous. In germline, CDR1 is MNHEY, CDR2 SVGAGI. The V end lost 7 bases, the J end lost 2 bases, and 12 bases lay between the germline ends. There are 13 residues in the CDR3. CDR3 DNA: TGTGCCAGCACAGCCTCCGGAACCTACGAGCAGTACTTC. It encodes CASTASGTYEQYF.